These T cell receptor beta chains were read from a single sample in a study of T cells in narcolepsy. The assay was immunoSEQ multiplex PCR, and TCRdb's table has in-frame clones only and misses some. The sample has about 32,000 clones; around three quarters are singletons. Sequencing was done on a sample of memory (CD45RA-) CD4+ T cells from blood. The receptors derive from a human donor in good health. Each CDR3 is given with its conserved first and last residue. Each record gives: V gene, CDR3 protein.

TRBV10-2	CASTDPGLAGMGGELFF
TRBV4-1	CASSRTSLYEQYF
TRBV6-1	CASSADGLSGNTIYF
TRBV15	CATSREVAGPNEQFF
TRBV5-4	CASSLGGTSTGELFF
TRBV6-1	CASSGTGRGSTEAFF
TRBV19	CASSTRLAGGSSYNEQFF
TRBV5-5	CASSRRGSNQPQHF
TRBV7-8	CASSYGTGGVGPGANVLTF
TRBV14	CASSQFRGLNTEAFF